The TCR delta chain described here comes from a study of delta chain sequences of gamma delta T cells (dated by TCRdb to about 2017). In its sample, this clone comes out as large (0.1 to 1%). Its antigen remains undetermined. No clone much larger than this one lies a single base away; base qualities are absent. Preparation of the library involved 5' RACE. For sequencing, an Illumina MiSeq was employed. The public reads were reprocessed by TCRdb using CATT, and rows of matching DNA were later combined. This sample has more than 350 delta-chain clones in its table, and over 35% of those were observed once. Jointly, the top ten make up 20% to 25% of the sample. The specimen was either unsorted cells or a sorted T cell fraction (not recorded which). The clonotype was recovered from a human donor in good health.

The bases are TGTGCCTGTGCCGGAGTGTCCTCCGGGGGATCCCCTAGCACCGATAAACTCATCTTT. It translates as CACAGVSSGGSPSTDKLIF. The chain links TRDV2 with TRDJ1, and 7 junction bases match TRDD3. Trimming removed 5 bases from V and 1 base from J; the gene matches leave 21 bases unexplained. The germline V gene supplies CDR1 GEAIGNYY and CDR2 EKD. Inclusive of the bounding cysteine and phenylalanine, the CDR3 is 19 residues long. Only the CDR3 region is kept as DNA, spanning 57 bases read in frame from base 1.